The source of this T cell receptor (beta chain) is a study of blood T cell repertoires in COVID-19. A single count supports this clone. Measured with immunoSEQ multiplex PCR; TCRdb has only the in-frame clones, and not every one. The table records 200,000 or so clones, 83% of them present only once. Trimming left V 5 bases short and J 0 bases short, with 9 bases between. The germline CDR1 and CDR2 sequences are SGHTA and FQGNSA. The CDR3 extends over 14 amino acids. The sequence was collected from a woman in her fifties or sixties who had been exposed to COVID-19. Specimen: PBMCs or T cells enriched from blood (not recorded which). V and J are TRBV7-2 and TRBJ2-3, with D perhaps matching TRBD2 (6 bases). CDR3 coding DNA: TGTGCCAGCAGCGAGGGACTTAGCACAGATACGCAGTATTTT. It codes for CASSEGLSTDTQYF.